Reported below is one T cell receptor beta chain. No cognate antigen has been identified for it. The read comes to an end 3 residues before the CDR3 does, leaving the germline J gene to fill in the end. The data belong to a study of Tregs in tolerant kidney transplant recipients (dated by TCRdb to between 2018 and 2021). General notes on the study: Transplants used related donors with nonmyeloablative bone marrow transplantation; mixed chimerism was transient in the human trials. The study applied TCRbeta sequencing to find donor-specific regulatory T cells before combined kidney and bone marrow transplantation and then followed those same cells after transplant. Summary of the overall study and its limitations: Donor-specific Treg expansion exceeded global Treg expansion in tolerant patients, suggesting antigen-driven rather than nonspecific expansion. The most biologically relevant and donor-specific TCRbeta repertoire appeared to be identified by expanding Tregs with activated donor B cells. PCR primers changed over time for some patients, so nucleotide-level comparison across those patients' samples was not possible. Although technical replication error seemed to be minimal, the question of biological reproducibility was not addressed directly. The study was limited by small patient numbers, and the findings need validation in larger populations and under other immunosuppression protocols.

V lost 3 bases and J lost 6 bases; the stretch between them is 13 bases long. The CDR3 has 14 amino acids, counting the end cysteine and phenylalanine. Sequencing covers 33 bases of the CDR3, shown here with the frame starting at base 1. The germline V gene provides CDR1 SGHAT and CDR2 FQNNGV. Reading the label with the study, this specimen's time point is: blood sample drawn before combined kidney and bone marrow transplant. Thawed PBMCs were FACS-sorted into unstimulated Tregs (CD4+CD25+CD127-), CD4+ non-Tregs (CD4+CD25-), CD4 cells and CD8 cells. Patients were several combined kidney and bone marrow transplant recipients from the ITN036ST trial, and only these trial subjects had samples available. Healthy control blood was processed to PBMCs with a Ficoll density gradient and then cryopreserved, whereas patient PBMCs were collected both before and after transplant. Genomic DNA was extracted from sorted cells with the QIAGEN DNeasy Blood and Tissue Kit for TCRbeta CDR3 sequencing. High-throughput TCRbeta CDR3 sequencing was carried out commercially through immunoSEQ, with PCR amplification with bias correction and internal controls included. As for the authors' bioinformatics: A unique productive TCRbeta sequence was defined by the CDR3 nucleotide sequence when primers matched, and otherwise by the CDR3 amino acid sequence together with the Vbeta and Jbeta genes. To correct sorting error, sequences shared between sorted populations at a frequency ratio of 2:1 or less were removed; the rest were assigned to the higher population. A sequence counted as donor-reactive if, in CFSE-low cells, the sequence had a frequency of at least 0.01% and was expanded at least 5-fold compared with unstimulated cells. Repertoire divergence was quantified by Jensen-Shannon divergence calculated from the top 100 TCRbeta sequences ranked by frequency. For any sample with multiple sequencing runs, sorting error was corrected in each run separately before the runs were pooled. The table comes from immuneACCESS by way of TCRdb, which keeps in-frame sequences with V and J called. Part of the clones is missing from these tables; in studies checked, under half for an unresolved V gene and the rest for unknown reasons. V and J calls and clone size come straight from that table; D and trimming were deduced from the DNA. Per the sample table, the count is 50,000 or so clones. The ten largest make up roughly 0.89% of the sample.

This TCR was recovered from a human donor who received a combined kidney and bone marrow transplant. Material: CD4+ T cells from blood, obtained before the transplant. The V and J segments used are TRBV11-2 and TRBJ2-3; TRBD2 is perhaps the D gene, given 6 matching bases. The CDR3 bases that were read are TGTGCCAGCAGCTTCCGTTTTACTAGCGATACG. This sequence encodes CASSFRFTSDT. The CDR3 in full is CASSFRFTSDTQYF.